These 32 T cell receptor beta chains came from one sample sequenced in a study of blood T cell repertoires in COVID-19. Clones were read by immunoSEQ multiplex PCR, and TCRdb kept only the in-frame ones, dropping some. There are about 280,000 clones in the sample; 75% to 90% occur only once, and about 4.6% lies in the top ten. The sequencing sample was made of peripheral blood. These receptors were taken from a man in his forties with acute or convalescent COVID-19.

Comment on this clone: One junction end does not reproduce the germline sequence, and a read error may be involved. The rearrangement links TRBV9 to TRBJ1-2, with D uncertain. CDR3 length: 9 amino acids. Looked up from germline, CDR1 is SGDLS and CDR2 is YYNGEE. The CDR3 nucleotides read TGTGCCAGCAGCAGTCGACTTGTTTTC. Its translation: CASSSRLVF.

As regards this clone: Within the sample, other DNA sequences also encode this same CDR3. The V gene is TRBV18, the J gene TRBJ2-3, with D unresolved. Per germline, CDR1 KGHSH and CDR2 LQKENI. The length of the CDR3 is 13 residues. The V and J ends lost 6 bases and 0 bases respectively, with 7 bases between them. Here the CDR3 DNA reads TGTGCCAGCTCCCCCCCAAGCACAGATACGCAGTATTTT. Its protein product is CASSPPSTDTQYF.

The chain recombines TRBV5-1 with TRBJ1-1; D perhaps matches TRBD1 (6 bases). This CDR3 comprises 14 residues. Germline lookup yields CDR1 SGHRS and CDR2 YFSETQ. V was shortened by 0 bases and J by 4 bases, with 10 bases between the two germline ends. In nucleotides, the CDR3 is TGCGCCAGCAGCTTGGACAGGGATATCACTGAAGCTTTCTTT. Residues: CASSLDRDITEAFF.

This sequence joins TRBV3-1 (or the pseudogene TRBV3-2) and TRBJ2-3; 8 bases agree with TRBD1. This CDR3 has 14 residues. Germline V gene sequence: CDR1 LGHDT, CDR2 YNNKEL (reference sequence). J was trimmed by 3 bases and V by 3 bases; bases with no gene match: 2. The CDR3 region has the DNA TGTGCCAGCAGCCACAGGACAGGGACAGATACGCAGTATTTT. Translating it yields CASSHRTGTDTQYF.

This rearrangement joins TRBV6-1 to TRBJ1-3; tentatively, D is TRBD1 (5 bases). The CDR3 spans 15 residues. Germline values: CDR1 MNHNS, CDR2 SASEGT. Trimming pared 5 bases from V and 1 base from J, leaving 12 bases between. CDR3 region: CASSSLGPSGNTIYF. DNA for the CDR3: TGTGCCAGCAGTTCGTTGGGGCCTTCTGGAAACACCATATATTTT.

J is TRBJ2-1 and V is TRBV3-1 (or the pseudogene TRBV3-2); TRBD1 matches at 10 bases. With V trimmed by 4 bases and J by 3 bases, 6 bases remained unmatched. The germline V gene encodes CDR1 LGHDT and CDR2 YNNKEL (reference sequence). The CDR3 has 16 amino acids. The CDR3: CASSPYRDRGYNEQFF. CDR3 bases: TGTGCCAGCAGCCCGTACCGGGACAGGGGCTACAATGAGCAGTTCTTC.

Concerning this clone itself: At one end, the junction sequence differs from germline, possibly due to a read error. The chain joins TRBV18 to TRBJ2-4; D remains ambiguous. CDR1 is KGHSH and CDR2 is LQKENI in the germline V gene. The CDR3 runs to 13 residues. The CDR3 reads CAGSPGQENIQYF. In DNA, the CDR3 is TGTGCCGGCTCACCAGGTCAGGAAAACATTCAGTACTTC.

J is TRBJ1-2 and V is TRBV5-8; tentatively, D is TRBD1 (6 bases). Germline V gene data show CDR1 as SGHTS and CDR2 as YDEGEE. The CDR3 totals 17 residues. V lost 2 bases to trimming and J lost 3 bases, with 20 bases between them. The CDR3 coding sequence is TGTGCCAGCAGCTTTTATAGGGGGACCTCTTCGTACTATGGCTACACCTTC. Protein sequence: CASSFYRGTSSYYGYTF.

This chain links TRBV10-3 with TRBJ2-3; weak D call: TRBD2 (6 bases). This CDR3 has 12 residues. Germline CDR1 reads ENHRY; CDR2 reads SYGVKD. The ends were cut back, 8 bases at V and 7 bases at J, with 13 bases in the middle. CDR3 in amino acids: CAIGGVTNTQYF. The CDR3 region has the DNA TGTGCCATCGGAGGGGTCACGAATACGCAGTATTTT.

The table lists this clone with a count of one. The chain uses TRBV2 and TRBJ2-2, with D maybe TRBD1 (5 bases). The CDR3 is 15 residues long. Trimming shortened V by 3 bases and J by 0 bases, and 8 bases separated the two germline ends. Germline V gene data show CDR1 as SNHLY and CDR2 as FYNNEI. The CDR3 sequence is CASSDQGPNTGELFF. The CDR3 bases are TGTGCCAGCAGTGATCAGGGCCCGAACACCGGGGAGCTGTTTTTT.

The chain combines TRBV6-2 or TRBV6-3 with TRBJ1-3; 7 positions match TRBD1. Germline trimming cut 2 bases from V and 2 bases from J; bases unmatched to any gene: 9. Germline V CDR1 and CDR2: MNHEY, SVGEGT. The CDR3 length is 17 residues. Here the CDR3 DNA reads TGTGCCAGCAGTTACCTAGCAGGGGGAAGGCCTGGAAACACCATATATTTT. Residues: CASSYLAGGRPGNTIYF.

This sequence joins TRBV7-3 and TRBJ2-1, with 9 bases fitting TRBD2. Germline V lookup: CDR1 SGHTA, CDR2 FQGTGA. The V and J ends lost 3 bases and 5 bases, in that order; junction bases with no gene match: 14. CDR3 size: 18 residues. The CDR3 sequence is CASSLAGRGLARNNEQFF. CDR3 DNA: TGTGCCAGCAGCTTGGCCGGTCGGGGACTAGCTCGTAACAATGAGCAGTTCTTC.

This rearrangement joins TRBV3-1 (or the pseudogene TRBV3-2) to TRBJ1-4, with unresolved D. This CDR3 is 15 amino acids long. V was pared by 3 bases and J by 3 bases, with 11 bases between. The germline CDR1 and CDR2 sequences are LGHDT and YNNKEL (reference sequence). DNA for the CDR3: TGTGCCAGCAGCCACCCGGGTTTGGCTAATGAAAAACTGTTTTTT. It yields the protein CASSHPGLANEKLFF.

This chain joins TRBV2 and TRBJ2-2; D gene unclear. This CDR3 spans 11 amino acids. In germline, CDR1 is SNHLY, CDR2 FYNNEI. V was trimmed by 5 bases and J by 7 bases, leaving 5 bases between them. The CDR3 region is CASSFYGELFF. The DNA for the CDR3 is TGTGCCAGCAGTTTCTACGGGGAGCTGTTTTTT.

J is TRBJ1-1 and V is TRBV24-1; 9 positions agree with TRBD1. The CDR3 consists of 18 residues. V lost 1 base and J lost 5; bases outside the gene matches: 13. The V gene's germline CDR1 is KGHDR and CDR2 SFDVKD. The CDR3 coding sequence is TGTGCCACCAGTGATTTTGGGACAGGGTGGATCATGAGAACTGAAGCTTTCTTT. Its protein product is CATSDFGTGWIMRTEAFF.

V and J are TRBV12-5 and TRBJ1-2; the D is unclear. Germline V gene lookup returns CDR1 LGHNT and CDR2 FRNRAP. The CDR3 covers 13 residues. Trimming removed 2 bases at V and 2 bases at J, with 6 bases between. CDR3 bases: TGTGCTAGTGGTTTGACCCGGAACTATGGCTACACCTTC. Translation: CASGLTRNYGYTF.

This rearrangement joins TRBV6-5 to TRBJ2-7, with D perhaps matching TRBD1 (5 bases). Trimming pared 6 bases from V and 7 bases from J, leaving 10 bases between. CDR3 length: 11 residues. Germline V gene data show CDR1 as MNHEY and CDR2 as SVGAGI. The CDR3 protein is CASRGLGEQYF. The CDR3 DNA is TGTGCCAGCAGGGGGCTGGGGGAGCAGTACTTC.

The chain couples TRBV5-6 to TRBJ2-3, with D perhaps matching TRBD2 (6 bases). The germline gives CDR1 SGHDT, CDR2 YYEEEE. V was clipped by 2 bases and J by 0 bases, with 16 bases between them. This CDR3 spans 17 amino acids. This CDR3 reads CASSFLGGTSSTDTQYF. As DNA, the CDR3 is TGTGCCAGCAGCTTTTTAGGCGGGACCTCTAGCACAGATACGCAGTATTTT.

As DNA, the CDR3 is TGTGCCAGCAGCCAAGCCCCCGGGACAGGGGGCGAGGATGGGAACTATGGCTACACCTTC. Its translation is CASSQAPGTGGEDGNYGYTF. The chain has TRBV3-1 (or the pseudogene TRBV3-2) and TRBJ1-2, with TRBD1 matching over 12 bases. This CDR3 is 20 amino acids long. The V gene end was trimmed by 1 base and the J gene end by 2 bases; junction bases not matched to a gene: 14. CDR1 and CDR2 from the germline V gene are LGHDT and YNNKEL (reference sequence).

The rearrangement uses TRBV5-1 and TRBJ2-7; the match to TRBD2 covers 9 bases. CDR3 length: 16 residues. V shed 0 bases and J 2 bases; nucleotides not matched to a gene: 6. Germline V CDR1 and CDR2: SGHRS, YFSETQ. The CDR3: CASSLAGVAGAYEQYF. Written as DNA, the CDR3 is TGCGCCAGCAGCTTGGCCGGAGTAGCGGGGGCCTACGAGCAGTACTTC.

This rearrangement joins TRBV11-1 to TRBJ1-1, with D perhaps TRBD1 (6 bases). V lost 5 bases and J 2 bases, leaving 15 bases between the germline ends. The CDR3 has 15 amino acids. The germline V gene has CDR1 SGHAT and CDR2 FQDESV (reference sequence). The CDR3 DNA reads as TGTGCCAGCAGCAAACTACAGGGTAGCAACACTGAAGCTTTCTTT. This encodes CASSKLQGSNTEAFF. Using reference TRBV11-1 and TRBJ1-1 for the parts outside the CDR3, the full variable domain is EAEVAQSPRYKITEKSQAVAFWCDPISGHATLYWYRQILGQGPELLVQFQDESVVDDSQLPKDRFSAERLKGVDSTLKIQPAELGDSAMYLCASSKLQGSNTEAFFGQGTRLTVV.

The gene calls are TRBV5-4 and TRBJ1-3; tentatively, D is TRBD1 (6 bases). Germline CDR1 and CDR2: SGHNT and YYREEE (reference sequence). The CDR3 length is 16 residues. The germline V and J ends were trimmed by 4 bases and 8 bases, with 22 bases remaining between them. CDR3 amino acids: CASSPEPRGFGDTIYF. The CDR3 DNA sequence: TGTGCCAGCAGCCCGGAGCCCAGGGGCTTCGGGGACACCATATATTTT.

The chain links TRBV9 to TRBJ1-2, with 7 bases lining up with TRBD1. Germline V lookup: CDR1 SGDLS, CDR2 YYNGEE. Trimming at V came to 2 bases and at J to 1 base, leaving 5 bases not matched to a gene. This CDR3 contains 15 residues. CDR3 sequence: CASSVRDSYNYGYTF. The DNA for the CDR3 is TGTGCCAGCAGCGTCAGGGACAGTTATAACTATGGCTACACCTTC.

The chain employs TRBV29-1 and TRBJ1-1; D not resolved. With 5 bases removed from V and 4 bases from J, the gap between germline ends came to 17 bases. The CDR3 has 14 residues. Germline V lookup: CDR1 SQVTM, CDR2 ANQGSEA. CDR3 amino acids: CSVLMLRLSTEAFF. CDR3 nucleotide sequence: TGCAGCGTTCTAATGCTACGGTTGAGCACTGAAGCTTTCTTT.

V usage is TRBV3-1 (or the pseudogene TRBV3-2) and J usage is TRBJ2-1, with D possibly TRBD2 on 7 matching bases. The CDR3 runs to 15 residues. CDR1 LGHDT and CDR2 YNNKEL come from the germline V gene (reference sequence). The V end lost 5 bases, the J end lost 9 bases, and 20 bases lay between the germline ends. Here the CDR3 reads CASSSRGRGGVEQFF. The CDR3 DNA follows: TGTGCCAGCAGCTCCCGGGGGAGGGGGGGCGTTGAGCAGTTCTTC.

The V gene is TRBV11-2, the J gene TRBJ2-2; D is unclear. The V end was cut by 5 bases, the J end by 3 bases, with 16 bases between. The CDR3 totals 16 residues. Germline V CDR1 and CDR2: SGHAT, FQNNGV. In nucleotides, the CDR3 is TGTGCCAGCAGCGCACAACAGTGGTATGACACCGGGGAGCTGTTTTTT. It is translated as CASSAQQWYDTGELFF. Variable domain in full (rest from reference TRBV11-2 and TRBJ2-2): EAGVAQSPRYKIIEKRQSVAFWCNPISGHATLYWYQQILGQGPKLLIQFQNNGVVDDSQLPKDRFSAERLKGVDSTLKIQPAKLEDSAVYLCASSAQQWYDTGELFFGEGSRLTVL.

This clone was seen just once. The V call is TRBV6-5, the J call TRBJ2-3; D unclear. The ends were cut back, 8 bases at V and 2 bases at J, with 11 bases in the middle. CDR1 is MNHEY, CDR2 SVGAGI, per germline. The CDR3 runs to 13 residues. Here the CDR3 reads CASLSIYTDTQYF. The CDR3 DNA reads TGTGCCAGCTTGAGCATATACACAGATACGCAGTATTTT.

This sequence joins TRBV29-1 and TRBJ2-2; D uncertain. Germline V gene data show CDR1 as SQVTM and CDR2 as ANQGSEA. The CDR3 consists of 12 residues. The V and J ends lost 4 bases and 5 bases respectively, with 8 bases between them. The CDR3 DNA follows: TGCAGCGTTGTACACCCGACCGGGGAGCTGTTTTTT. Amino acid sequence: CSVVHPTGELFF.

The chain carries TRBV3-1 (or the pseudogene TRBV3-2) and TRBJ2-3; D unclear. Trimming took 7 bases from V and 6 from J, leaving 26 bases between them. Germline V lookup: CDR1 LGHDT, CDR2 YNNKEL (reference sequence). There are 17 residues in the CDR3. As DNA, the CDR3 is TGTGCCAGCACCTCCAAGTGGTCTCTCCAAGAGGTGGATACGCAGTATTTT. Protein sequence: CASTSKWSLQEVDTQYF.

The chain combines TRBV6-6 with TRBJ1-2; 9 nucleotides match TRBD1. V trimming: 7 bases; J trimming: 3 bases; junction bases outside the gene matches: 6. This CDR3 has 14 residues. Germline loops: CDR1 MNHNY, CDR2 SVGAGI (reference sequence). This chain's CDR3 is CASIKRDRDYGYTF. DNA for the CDR3: TGTGCCAGCATTAAACGGGACAGGGACTATGGCTACACCTTC.

The chain joins TRBV5-6 to TRBJ1-1; D not certain. Germline CDR1 SGHDT, CDR2 YYEEEE. V lost 6 bases to trimming and J lost 0 bases, with 9 bases between them. The CDR3 has 13 amino acids. CDR3 nucleotides: TGTGCCAGCACCCGGGATTTGAACACTGAAGCTTTCTTT. It is translated as CASTRDLNTEAFF.

There are a few counts of this clone. The J gene is TRBJ2-1, the V gene TRBV11-1; D is undetermined. Germline CDR1 and CDR2: SGHAT and FQDESV (reference sequence). The ends were cut back, 2 bases at V and 0 bases at J, with 5 bases in the middle. The CDR3 runs to 14 residues. CDR3 DNA sequence: TGTGCCAGCAGCTTACCCAGCTCCTACAATGAGCAGTTCTTC. It specifies CASSLPSSYNEQFF.